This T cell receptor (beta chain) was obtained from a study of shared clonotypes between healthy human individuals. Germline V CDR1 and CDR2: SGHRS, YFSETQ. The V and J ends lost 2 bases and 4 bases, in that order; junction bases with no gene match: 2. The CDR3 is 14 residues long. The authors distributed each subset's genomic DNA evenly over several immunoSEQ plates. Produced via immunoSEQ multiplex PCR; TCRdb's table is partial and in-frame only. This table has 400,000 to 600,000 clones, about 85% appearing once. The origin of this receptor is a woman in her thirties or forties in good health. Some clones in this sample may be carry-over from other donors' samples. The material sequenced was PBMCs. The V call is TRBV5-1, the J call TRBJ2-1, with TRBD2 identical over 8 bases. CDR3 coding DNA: TGCGCCAGCAGCTTAAGCGGGAGTTACAATGAGCAGTTCTTC. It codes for CASSLSGSYNEQFF.